These 10 T cell receptor beta chains were all obtained from the same sample, sequenced in a study of CD8 T cells in ankylosing spondylitis. Findings of the study overall: Seemingly distinctive of ankylosing spondylitis blood was a TCR beta motif formed by eight highly homologous variants.

TCRdb re-called the 5' RACE reads with MiXCR, one entry per CDR3 protein. The table has over 200,000 distinct CDR3 sequences, about a sixth seen once. These TCRs are of unknown antigen specificity. Sequenced sample: blood, either unsorted or a sorted T cell fraction (not recorded which). These TCRs come from a male donor with ankylosing spondylitis.

This clonotype showed up just a few times. The chain couples TRBV6-2 or TRBV6-3 to TRBJ2-1, with D possibly being TRBD2 (6 bases). This CDR3 is built from 14 residues. Germline CDR1 is MNHEY and CDR2 is SVGEGT. V lost 6 bases and J 8 bases, leaving 17 bases between the germline ends. The CDR3 DNA reads as TGTGCCAGCAGCCCCGGTACGGGAGCGGATGAGCAGTTCTTC. Its protein product is CASSPGTGADEQFF.

This clonotype occurred a few times. The chain links TRBV7-9 to TRBJ2-3, with a tentative D call TRBD2 (5 bases). Trimming removed 5 bases from V and 4 bases from J, with 13 bases in between. From germline, CDR1 is SEHNR and CDR2 FQNEAQ (reference sequence). The CDR3 spans 14 residues. DNA of the CDR3: TGTGCCAGCAGCCTCTGGGGAGACGCAGATACGCAGTATTTT. Protein: CASSLWGDADTQYF. The variable domain in full, with the rest retrieved from reference TRBV7-9 and TRBJ2-3, is DTGVSQNPRHKITKRGQNVTFRCDPISEHNRLYWYRQTLGQGPEFLTYFQNEAQLEKSRLLSDRFSAERPKGSFSTLEIQRTEQGDSAMYLCASSLWGDADTQYFGPGTRLTVL.

The rearrangement uses TRBV6-2 or TRBV6-3 and TRBJ1-1; D not certain. The V and J ends lost 5 bases and 2 bases respectively, with 12 bases between them. Germline V lookup: CDR1 MNHEY, CDR2 SVGEGT. The CDR3 totals 14 residues. DNA for the CDR3: TGTGCCAGCAGTCCGACCTGGAGAAACACTGAAGCTTTCTTT. Protein: CASSPTWRNTEAFF.

V is TRBV20-1 and J is TRBJ2-7, with TRBD2 identical over 11 bases. V shed 5 bases and J 4 bases; nucleotides not matched to a gene: 13. This CDR3 comprises 16 residues. Germline values: CDR1 DFQATT, CDR2 SNEGSKA (reference sequence). The CDR3 DNA follows: TGCAGTGCTCCGGGACTAGCGGAGCCGCTCGGGTACGAGCAGTACTTC. Protein product: CSAPGLAEPLGYEQYF.

The CDR3 loop is CASSPARGYEQYF. The DNA for the CDR3 is TGTGCCAGTAGTCCCGCTAGGGGGTACGAGCAGTACTTC. The chain uses TRBV19 and TRBJ2-7; D is perhaps TRBD1 (6 bases). The germline V gene has CDR1 LNHDA and CDR2 SQIVND (reference sequence). This CDR3 spans 13 amino acids. The V end lost 5 bases, the J end lost 4 bases, and 12 bases lay between the germline ends. Full variable domain (missing parts from reference TRBV19 and TRBJ2-7): DGGITQSPKYLFRKEGQNVTLSCEQNLNHDAMYWYRQDPGQGLRLIYYSQIVNDFQKGDIAEGYSVSREKKESFPLTVTSAQKNPTAFYLCASSPARGYEQYFGPGTRLTVT.

In its sample, this clonotype was seen a few times. The chain links TRBV14 to TRBJ1-1, with D maybe TRBD1 (6 bases). CDR1 and CDR2 from the germline V gene are SGHDN and FVKESK. Between the trimmed V and J ends, which lost 9 bases and 1 base, there was a span of 9 bases. CDR3 length: 12 residues. The CDR3: CARTQGNTEAFF. DNA of the CDR3: TGTGCCAGGACACAGGGGAACACTGAAGCTTTCTTT.

The chain carries TRBV29-1 and TRBJ1-2; no firm D call. The CDR3 totals 11 residues. V was cut by 6 bases and J by 8 bases, with 13 bases left in between. Germline-derived CDR1 and CDR2 are SQVTM and ANQGSEA. CDR3 in amino acids: CSVRGPEGYTF. CDR3 DNA: TGCAGCGTCCGCGGACCTGAGGGCTACACCTTC. Together with reference TRBV29-1 and TRBJ1-2, the CDR3 gives the full variable domain: SAVISQKPSRDICQRGTSLTIQCQVDSQVTMMFWYRQQPGQSLTLIATANQGSEATYESGFVIDKFPISRPNLTFSTLTVSNMSPEDSSIYLCSVRGPEGYTFGSGTRLTVV.

The table lists this clonotype with a few counts. The rearrangement uses TRBV20-1 and TRBJ2-7; no clear D gene. The V end was cut by 0 bases, the J end by 0 bases, with 12 bases between. The CDR3 has 15 residues. CDR1 is DFQATT and CDR2 is SNEGSKA in the germline V gene (reference sequence). The CDR3 DNA sequence: TGCAGTGCTAGAGATTTGGCCCAAGGCTCCTACGAGCAGTACTTC. It specifies CSARDLAQGSYEQYF.

The table lists this clonotype with a few counts. The V and J genes are TRBV5-1 and TRBJ1-3; D uncertain. Per germline, CDR1 SGHRS and CDR2 YFSETQ. This CDR3 has 14 amino acids. Trimming removed 4 bases at V and 0 bases at J, with 8 bases between. The CDR3 sequence is CASSPDFSGNTIYF. Here the CDR3 DNA reads TGCGCCAGCAGCCCGGACTTCTCTGGAAACACCATATATTTT.

V and J are TRBV7-9 and TRBJ1-5; D is ambiguous. The CDR3 length is 12 residues. Germline CDR1 and CDR2: SEHNR and FQNEAQ (reference sequence). V lost 4 bases and J lost 5, with 6 bases in between. CDR3 amino acids: CASSWLDQPQHF. The CDR3 DNA sequence: TGTGCCAGCAGCTGGTTAGATCAGCCCCAGCATTTT.